The 6 T cell receptor beta chains in this list originate from one sample, sequenced in a study of post-analysis software for immune sequencing data. Built from TCR beta cDNA, the libraries had unique molecular identifiers in them. MiXCR was run by TCRdb on the PCR reads, yielding one entry per CDR3 protein. Among some 690,000 distinct CDR3 sequences listed, about 27% were seen once. Study-wide results and caveats: When patients were compared with controls, 4 or 5 TRBV segments were more frequent, TRBV5-6, TRBV5-1 and TRBV20-1 among them.

No antigens are known for them. The sequencing sample was made of blood. The receptors derive from a girl aged 5-17 years with multiple sclerosis.

The rearrangement links TRBV11-3 to TRBJ1-5; D is uncertain. The CDR3 totals 14 residues. Germline CDR1 is SGHNT and CDR2 is YENEEA. Trimming pared 0 bases from V and 7 bases from J, leaving 10 bases between. CDR3 in DNA: TGTGCCAGCAGCTTAGATTCGGGAAAACAGCCCCAGCATTTT. Its translation is CASSLDSGKQPQHF. Together with reference TRBV11-3 and TRBJ1-5, the CDR3 gives the full variable domain: EAGVVQSPRYKIIEKKQPVAFWCNPISGHNTLYWYLQNLGQGPELLIRYENEEAVDDSQLPKDRFSAERLKGVDSTLKIQPAELGDSAVYLCASSLDSGKQPQHFGDGTRLSIL.

The chain couples TRBV20-1 to TRBJ2-5, with a weak D call TRBD1 (5 bases). Judging by the DNA end, TRBJ2-7 fits better; the J call may be wrong. Per the germline V gene, CDR1 is DFQATT and CDR2 is SNEGSKA (reference sequence). The CDR3 has 13 amino acids. CDR3 region: CSARDYRGYEQYF. CDR3 sequence (DNA): TGCAGTGCTAGAGATTATAGGGGTTACGAGCAGTACTTC.

The CDR3 region is CSARGLNSYEQYF. CDR3 DNA sequence: TGCAGTGCCCGGGGTCTGAACTCCTACGAGCAGTACTTC. The J gene is TRBJ2-7, the V gene TRBV20-1; tentative D call: TRBD2 (5 bases). The ends were cut back, 6 bases at V and 0 bases at J, with 12 bases in the middle. From germline, CDR1 is DFQATT and CDR2 SNEGSKA (reference sequence). The CDR3 length is 13 residues.

This clonotype has more than one count but fewer than ten. The chain links TRBV11-2 to TRBJ2-3; the D is unclear. Germline V gene data show CDR1 as SGHAT and CDR2 as FQNNGV. The germline V and J ends were trimmed by 2 bases and 5 bases, with 14 bases remaining between them. CDR3 size: 15 residues. The CDR3 nucleotides read TGTGCCAGCAGCTTAAGACTGGTCGAGTTAGATACGCAGTATTTT. Protein sequence: CASSLRLVELDTQYF. The full variable domain, completed using reference TRBV11-2 and TRBJ2-3, is EAGVAQSPRYKIIEKRQSVAFWCNPISGHATLYWYQQILGQGPKLLIQFQNNGVVDDSQLPKDRFSAERLKGVDSTLKIQPAKLEDSAVYLCASSLRLVELDTQYFGPGTRLTVL.

V gene TRBV14 combines with J gene TRBJ2-1; D remains ambiguous. From germline, CDR1 is SGHDN and CDR2 FVKESK. The CDR3 length is 15 residues. Trimming left V 4 bases short and J 5 bases short, with 15 bases between. This chain's CDR3 is CASSPAYTANNEQFF. CDR3 in DNA: TGTGCCAGCAGCCCAGCATATACAGCTAACAATGAGCAGTTCTTC.

The table lists this clonotype with a few counts. The chain has TRBV20-1 and TRBJ2-5; D not certain. The CDR3 contains 14 residues. Trimming removed 6 bases at V and 4 bases at J, with 18 bases between. Germline V gene lookup returns CDR1 DFQATT and CDR2 SNEGSKA (reference sequence). The CDR3 here is CSARVFTPGETQYF. CDR3 coding DNA: TGCAGTGCACGGGTCTTCACCCCCGGAGAGACCCAGTACTTC.